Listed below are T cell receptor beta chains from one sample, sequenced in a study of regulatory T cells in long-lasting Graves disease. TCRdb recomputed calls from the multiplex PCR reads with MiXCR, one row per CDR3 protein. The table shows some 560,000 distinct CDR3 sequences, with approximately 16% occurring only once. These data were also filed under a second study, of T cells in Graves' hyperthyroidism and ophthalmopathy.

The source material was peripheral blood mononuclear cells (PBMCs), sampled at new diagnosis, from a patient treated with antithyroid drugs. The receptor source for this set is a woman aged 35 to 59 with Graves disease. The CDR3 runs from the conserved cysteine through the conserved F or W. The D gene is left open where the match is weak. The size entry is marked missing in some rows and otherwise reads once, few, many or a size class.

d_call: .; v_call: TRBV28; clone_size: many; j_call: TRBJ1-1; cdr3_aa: CASSLSVVTEAFF; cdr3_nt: TGTGCCAGCAGTTTAAGTGTGGTGACTGAAGCTTTCTTT
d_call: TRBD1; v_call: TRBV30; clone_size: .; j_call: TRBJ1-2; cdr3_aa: CAWTRGGQGAQGYTF; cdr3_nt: TGTGCCTGGACCCGAGGGGGACAGGGGGCTCAGGGCTACACCTTC
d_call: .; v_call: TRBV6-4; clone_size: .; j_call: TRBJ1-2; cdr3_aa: CASRPGQLNCGYTF; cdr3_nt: TGTGCCAGCAGACCTGGACAGTTAAACTGTGGCTACACCTTC
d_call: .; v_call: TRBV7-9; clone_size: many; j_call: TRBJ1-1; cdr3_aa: CASSLVGTAEAFF; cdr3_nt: TGTGCCAGCAGCTTAGTAGGGACGGCTGAAGCTTTCTTT
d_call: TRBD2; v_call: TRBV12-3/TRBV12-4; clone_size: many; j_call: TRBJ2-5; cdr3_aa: CASSWGGQETQYF; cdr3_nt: TGTGCCAGCAGTTGGGGGGGCCAAGAGACCCAGTACTTC
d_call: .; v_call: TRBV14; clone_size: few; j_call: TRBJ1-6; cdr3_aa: CASSQGGGLSHDSPLHF; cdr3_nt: TGTGCCAGCAGCCAAGGGGGGGGGCTCTCTCACGATTCACCCCTCCACTTT
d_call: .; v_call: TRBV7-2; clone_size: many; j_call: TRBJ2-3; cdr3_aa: CASSLGPTGDTQYF; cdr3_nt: TGTGCCAGCAGCTTAGGACCCACCGGAGATACGCAGTATTTT
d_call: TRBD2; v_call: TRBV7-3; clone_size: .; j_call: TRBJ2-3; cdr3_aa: CASRRGGDTDTQYF; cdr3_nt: TGTGCCAGTCGGCGGGGGGGTGACACAGATACGCAGTATTTT
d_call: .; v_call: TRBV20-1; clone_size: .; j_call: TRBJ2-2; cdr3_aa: CSVAGTENTGELFF; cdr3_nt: TGCAGTGTTGCCGGGACGGAAAACACCGGGGAGCTGTTTTTT
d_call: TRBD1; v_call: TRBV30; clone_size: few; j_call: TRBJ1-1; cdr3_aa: CAWSVQTGANTEAFF; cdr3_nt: TGTGCCTGGAGTGTACAAACAGGGGCAAACACTGAAGCTTTCTTT
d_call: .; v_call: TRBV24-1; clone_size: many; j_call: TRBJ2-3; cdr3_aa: CATSDLGQSTDTQYF; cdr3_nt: TGTGCCACCAGTGATTTAGGGCAGAGCACAGATACGCAGTATTTT
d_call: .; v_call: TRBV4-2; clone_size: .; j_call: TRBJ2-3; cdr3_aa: CASSQDLTGADTQYF; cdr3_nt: TGTGCCAGCAGCCAAGATCTCACCGGGGCAGATACGCAGTATTTT
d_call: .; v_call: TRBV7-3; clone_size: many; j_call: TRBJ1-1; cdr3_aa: CASSPSVETEAFF; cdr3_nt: TGTGCCAGCAGCCCCTCAGTGGAAACTGAAGCTTTCTTT
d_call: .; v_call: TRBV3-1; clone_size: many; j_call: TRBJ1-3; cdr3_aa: CASSYGTTKSSGNTIYF; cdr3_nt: TGTGCCAGCAGCTACGGGACAACTAAAAGCTCTGGAAACACCATATATTTT
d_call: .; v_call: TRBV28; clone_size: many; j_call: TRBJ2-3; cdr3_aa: CASSRGQDTDTQYF; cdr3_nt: TGTGCCAGCAGCCGGGGCCAGGACACAGATACGCAGTATTTT
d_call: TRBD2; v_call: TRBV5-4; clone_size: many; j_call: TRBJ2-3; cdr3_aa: CASSWASGGDDTQYF; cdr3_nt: TGTGCCAGCAGCTGGGCCAGCGGGGGTGATGATACGCAGTATTTT
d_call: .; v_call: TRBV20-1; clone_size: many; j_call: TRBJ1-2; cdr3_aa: CSAAPVAGYTF; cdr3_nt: TGCAGTGCGGCTCCCGTGGCCGGCTACACCTTC
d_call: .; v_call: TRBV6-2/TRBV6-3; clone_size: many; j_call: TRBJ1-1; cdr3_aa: CASSYSGAYTEAFF; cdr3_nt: TGTGCCAGCAGTTACTCTGGGGCTTACACTGAAGCTTTCTTT
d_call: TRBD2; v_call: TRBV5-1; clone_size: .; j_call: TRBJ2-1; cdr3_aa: CASSRTLSGGYNEQFF; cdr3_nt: TGCGCCAGCAGCCGGACTTTGAGCGGGGGTTACAATGAGCAGTTCTTC
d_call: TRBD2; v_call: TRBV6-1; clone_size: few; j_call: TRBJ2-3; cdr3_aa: CASSEGSLAGGTDTQYF; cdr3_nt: TGTGCCAGCAGTGAAGGTAGTCTAGCGGGGGGGACAGATACGCAGTATTTT
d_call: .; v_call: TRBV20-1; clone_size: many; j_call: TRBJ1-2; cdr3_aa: CSARDYWQLLGGYGYTF; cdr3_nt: TGCAGTGCTAGAGATTACTGGCAGCTCCTTGGCGGCTATGGCTACACCTTC
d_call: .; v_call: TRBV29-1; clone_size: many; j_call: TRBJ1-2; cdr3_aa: CSVEGEGGVNYGYTF; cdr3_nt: TGCAGCGTTGAAGGGGAGGGCGGAGTAAACTATGGCTACACCTTC
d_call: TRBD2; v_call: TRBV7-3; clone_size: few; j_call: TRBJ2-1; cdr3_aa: CASSPGTSGGSYNEQFF; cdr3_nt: TGTGCCAGCAGCCCAGGGACTAGCGGGGGGTCATACAATGAGCAGTTCTTC
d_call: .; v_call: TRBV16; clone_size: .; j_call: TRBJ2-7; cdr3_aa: CASSYSGLGEQYF; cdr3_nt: TGTGCCAGCAGCTACTCAGGGTTGGGTGAGCAGTACTTC
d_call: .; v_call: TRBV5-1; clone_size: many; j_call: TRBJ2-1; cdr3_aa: CASSPGHGGIILAYNEQFF; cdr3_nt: TGCGCCAGCAGCCCTGGCCACGGGGGAATCATTCTAGCATACAATGAGCAGTTCTTC
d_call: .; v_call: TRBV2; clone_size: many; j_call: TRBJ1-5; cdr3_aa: CASRGSPMTDQPQHF; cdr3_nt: TGTGCCAGCAGGGGCAGCCCCATGACTGATCAGCCCCAGCATTTT
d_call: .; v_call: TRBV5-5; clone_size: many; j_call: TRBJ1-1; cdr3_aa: CASSLEALAEAFF; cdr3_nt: TGCGCCAGCAGCTTGGAGGCCCTAGCTGAAGCTTTCTTT
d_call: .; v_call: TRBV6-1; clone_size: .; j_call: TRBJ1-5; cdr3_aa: CASTEGGSNQPQHF; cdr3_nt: TGTGCCAGCACCGAAGGGGGTAGCAATCAGCCCCAGCATTTT
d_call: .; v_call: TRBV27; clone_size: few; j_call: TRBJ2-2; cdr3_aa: CASGLSPVGELFF; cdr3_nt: TGTGCCAGCGGCCTAAGTCCTGTCGGGGAGCTGTTTTTT
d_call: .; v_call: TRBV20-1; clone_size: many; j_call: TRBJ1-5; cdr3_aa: CSATQDSVNQPQHF; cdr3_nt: TGCAGTGCAACCCAGGACAGCGTTAATCAGCCCCAGCATTTT
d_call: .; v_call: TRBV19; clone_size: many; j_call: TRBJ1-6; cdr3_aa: CASNPSGQFYNSPLHF; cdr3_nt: TGTGCCAGTAACCCTTCTGGGCAGTTCTATAATTCACCCCTCCACTTT
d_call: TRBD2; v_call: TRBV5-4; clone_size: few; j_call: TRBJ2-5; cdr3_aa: CASSLTSGLQETQYF; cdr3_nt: TGTGCCAGCAGCTTGACTAGCGGACTCCAAGAGACCCAGTACTTC
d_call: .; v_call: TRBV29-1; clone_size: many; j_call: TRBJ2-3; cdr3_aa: CSVTGRTDTQYF; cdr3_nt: TGCAGCGTCACGGGGCGAACAGATACGCAGTATTTT
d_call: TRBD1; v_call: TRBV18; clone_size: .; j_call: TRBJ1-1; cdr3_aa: CATLGQLNAEAFF; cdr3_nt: TGTGCCACACTGGGACAGCTGAACGCTGAAGCTTTCTTT
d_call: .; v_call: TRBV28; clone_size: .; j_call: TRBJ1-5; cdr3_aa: CATTGAGDQPQHF; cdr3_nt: TGTGCCACCACCGGGGCAGGGGATCAGCCCCAGCATTTT
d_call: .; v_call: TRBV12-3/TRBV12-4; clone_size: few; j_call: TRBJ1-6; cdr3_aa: CASSFGDGSPLHF; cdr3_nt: TGTGCCAGCAGTTTTGGGGATGGCTCACCCCTCCACTTT
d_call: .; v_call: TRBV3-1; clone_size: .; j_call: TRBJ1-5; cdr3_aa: CASRGGGSRQPQHF; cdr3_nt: TGTGCCAGCAGAGGGGGGGGGTCTAGGCAGCCCCAGCATTTT
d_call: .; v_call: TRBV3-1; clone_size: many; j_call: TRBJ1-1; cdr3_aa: CASSQAGRTEAFF; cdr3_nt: TGTGCCAGCAGCCAGGCAGGTAGGACTGAAGCTTTCTTT
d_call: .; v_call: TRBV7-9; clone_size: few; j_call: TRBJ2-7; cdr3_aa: CASSSAGASTYEQYF; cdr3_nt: TGTGCCAGCAGCTCAGCAGGGGCGAGCACCTACGAGCAGTACTTC
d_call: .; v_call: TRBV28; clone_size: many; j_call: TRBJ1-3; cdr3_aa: CASSLGGSYSGNTIYF; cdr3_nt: TGTGCCAGCAGTTTAGGGGGTTCATACTCTGGAAACACCATATATTTT
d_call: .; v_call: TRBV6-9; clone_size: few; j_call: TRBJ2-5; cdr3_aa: CASSYSPGKETQYF; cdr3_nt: TGTGCCAGCAGTTACTCCCCGGGAAAAGAGACCCAGTACTTC
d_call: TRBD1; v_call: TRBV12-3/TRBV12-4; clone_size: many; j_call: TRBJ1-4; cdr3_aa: CASSLLQGVGEKLFF; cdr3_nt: TGTGCCAGCAGTTTACTACAGGGGGTAGGCGAAAAACTGTTTTTT
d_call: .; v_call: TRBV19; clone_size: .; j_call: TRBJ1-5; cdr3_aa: CASSALNRQHF; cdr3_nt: TGTGCCAGTAGTGCCCTTAATCGCCAGCATTTT
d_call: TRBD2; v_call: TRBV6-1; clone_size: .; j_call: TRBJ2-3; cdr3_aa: CASRYRLAGITDTQYF; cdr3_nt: TGTGCCAGCAGATACCGACTAGCGGGGATCACAGATACGCAGTATTTT